The present TCR beta chain was sequenced within a study of T cell clusters in autoimmune cytopenias. TRB amplification used around 260 ng of peripheral blood genomic DNA. One tube held mixed TRB-A and TRB-B primer pools for touch-down PCR. TCRdb reprocessed the multiplex PCR reads and reports one entry per CDR3 protein, with no DNA. This table lists 2,000 to 2,500 distinct CDR3 sequences. The CDR3 sequence is 15 residues long. Germline assignment: CDR1 SGHRS and CDR2 YFSETQ. This same sample was also part of a study on T cell repertoires in aging, cancer and after chemotherapy. As that study records: In healthy donors, age-related TCR diversity loss mainly reflected lost richness.

What was sequenced was peripheral blood. This receptor was taken from a human donor in good health. The rearrangement links TRBV5-1 to TRBJ2-4; TCRdb's D call of TRBD1 is untestable without DNA. This CDR3 is CASSSRDRILNIQYF.